The present T cell receptor (beta chain) was sequenced within a study of blood T cells in healthy people across ages. For the second PCR, which ran for about 7 to 11 cycles, a sample-barcoded 5' primer and a J-beta primer mix were used. In TCRdb, the 5' RACE reads were re-called with MiXCR into one record per CDR3 protein. Here the sample spans fewer than 1 million distinct CDR3 sequences, around two fifths being singletons. V gave up 4 bases and J gave up 1 base, with 16 bases separating them. Germline loops: CDR1 SQVTM, CDR2 ANQGSEA. This CDR3 contains 16 residues. Regarding the study as a whole: It was not known whether donors were CMV positive (a possible confounder of expanded clonotype changes). Measured against age, TCR beta diversity per million T cells decreased in a roughly linear manner.

As regards this clonotype: Its antigen is not known.

The rearrangement joins TRBV29-1 to TRBJ2-2; tentative D call: TRBD2 (6 bases). Sequencing input: blood. This sequence originates from a man in his 60s in good health. CDR3 amino acids: CSVAGVRGGNTGELFF. In DNA, the CDR3 is TGCAGCGTTGCGGGAGTGAGGGGTGGGAACACCGGGGAGCTGTTTTTT.